This is a list of T cell receptor beta chains from one sample in a study of T cell changes during pregnancy in multiple sclerosis. Produced via immunoSEQ multiplex PCR; TCRdb's table is partial and in-frame only. The sample holds 30,000 or so clones, 75% to 95% seen once. Source: CD8+ T cells from peripheral blood mononuclear cells, taken before pregnancy. The source of these receptors is a female donor with multiple sclerosis, enrolled in a pregnancy study. CDR3s include the opening cysteine and the closing phenylalanine or tryptophan. D genes are given only for firm matches. Clone size appears in some rows only: once, few, many, or a class for an expanded clone.

len | j_gene | v_gene | d_gene | abundance | CDR3aa | CDR3nt
17 | TRBJ2-7 | TRBV28 | . | . | CASSLRGGESFSYEQYF | TGTGCCAGCAGTTTACGCGGAGGGGAAAGCTTCTCCTACGAGCAGTACTTC
17 | TRBJ2-3 | TRBV25-1 | TRBD2 | . | CASSGDASGRAGDTQYF | TGTGCCAGCAGTGGGGATGCTAGCGGGAGGGCGGGAGATACGCAGTATTTT
14 | TRBJ1-5 | TRBV27 | . | . | CASSLRGSNQPQHF | TGTGCCAGCAGTTTAAGAGGGAGCAATCAGCCCCAGCATTTT
14 | TRBJ2-7 | TRBV2 | TRBD2 | . | CASNGLAGTYEQYF | TGTGCCAGCAATGGACTAGCGGGGACCTACGAGCAGTACTTC
14 | TRBJ2-7 | TRBV7-8 | . | . | CASSLLLTPYEQYF | TGTGCCAGCAGCCTACTTTTAACTCCCTACGAGCAGTACTTC
15 | TRBJ2-7 | TRBV5-4 | TRBD2 | . | CASSPTSGSSYEQYF | TGTGCCAGCAGCCCGACTAGCGGGTCCTCCTACGAGCAGTACTTC
14 | TRBJ2-7 | TRBV7-9 | . | . | CASTHRDHTYEQYF | TGTGCCAGCACCCACAGGGACCATACCTACGAGCAGTACTTC
13 | TRBJ2-7 | TRBV19 | . | . | CASSGGAYYEQYF | TGTGCCAGTAGTGGGGGCGCCTACTACGAGCAGTACTTC
13 | TRBJ1-5 | TRBV5-5 | TRBD1 | once | CASSPGGSQPQHF | TGTGCCAGCAGCCCAGGGGGCAGTCAGCCCCAGCATTTT
13 | TRBJ2-1 | TRBV4-3 | . | . | CASSHSNSFEQFF | TGCGCCAGCAGCCATTCGAACAGTTTCGAGCAGTTCTTC
14 | TRBJ2-2 | TRBV7-6 | TRBD1 | . | CASRRTGGGGELFF | TGTGCCAGCAGACGGACAGGGGGCGGCGGGGAGCTGTTTTTT
14 | TRBJ2-1 | TRBV29-1 | TRBD1 | . | CSVEGWDSKNEQFF | TGCAGCGTTGAGGGTTGGGACAGTAAGAATGAGCAGTTCTTC
17 | TRBJ2-5 | TRBV21-1 | . | . | CASSKAGGVRSQETQYF | TGTGCCAGCAGCAAAGCGGGGGGGGTTCGCTCACAAGAGACCCAGTACTTC
17 | TRBJ2-3 | TRBV7-8 | TRBD2 | . | CASSLAGRELRTDTQYF | TGTGCCAGCAGCTTAGCTGGGCGGGAGCTTAGGACAGATACGCAGTATTTT
15 | TRBJ1-2 | TRBV7-9 | . | . | CASSPSVVPNYGYTF | TGTGCCAGCAGCCCTAGCGTGGTCCCTAACTATGGCTACACCTTC
16 | TRBJ2-7 | TRBV4-2 | TRBD2 | . | CASSQDPSGSSYEQYF | TGTGCCAGCAGCCAAGATCCCAGCGGGAGCTCCTACGAGCAGTACTTC
16 | TRBJ1-2 | TRBV14 | . | . | CASSQDTRLTPYGYTF | TGTGCCAGCAGCCAAGATACTCGACTGACTCCCTATGGCTACACCTTC
15 | TRBJ2-1 | TRBV11-2 | . | . | CASSLDLARVGEQFF | TGTGCCAGCAGCTTAGATCTCGCCAGGGTTGGTGAGCAGTTCTTC
14 | TRBJ2-7 | TRBV7-9 | TRBD1 | . | CASSVRQGDNEQYF | TGTGCCAGCAGCGTGCGACAGGGGGACAACGAGCAGTACTTC
15 | TRBJ2-7 | TRBV7-9 | TRBD1 | once | CASSLIRDSSYEQYF | TGTGCCAGCAGCTTGATCCGGGACAGCTCCTACGAGCAGTACTTC
15 | TRBJ1-3 | TRBV10-2 | . | . | CASSEPGSSGNTIYF | TGCGCCAGCAGTGAACCGGGGAGCTCTGGAAACACCATATATTTT
16 | TRBJ1-5 | TRBV19 | . | once | CASSMGGVGFGQPQHF | TGTGCCAGTAGTATGGGAGGCGTCGGATTCGGTCAGCCCCAGCATTTT
12 | TRBJ2-4 | TRBV6-1 | TRBD2 | . | CASSLAGLGGYF | TGTGCCAGCAGCTTAGCGGGCCTCGGGGGGTACTTC
14 | TRBJ2-2 | TRBV7-9 | . | . | CASTGLLNTGELFF | TGTGCCAGCACCGGACTCCTGAACACCGGGGAGCTGTTTTTT
14 | TRBJ2-3 | TRBV28 | TRBD2 | . | CASRTAGATDTQYF | TGTGCCAGCAGGACAGCGGGAGCTACAGATACGCAGTATTTT
11 | TRBJ1-2 | TRBV5-4 | . | . | CASSLGLHYTF | TGTGCCAGCAGCTTGGGACTACACTACACCTTC
16 | TRBJ2-3 | TRBV4-1 | . | . | CASSQDLSETGDTQYF | TGCGCCAGCAGCCAAGACCTTAGCGAGACCGGGGATACGCAGTATTTT
14 | TRBJ2-2 | TRBV6-1 | TRBD1 | . | CASSRQGDTGELFF | TGTGCCAGCAGTAGACAGGGGGACACCGGGGAGCTGTTTTTT